A single sample is the source of the 32 T cell receptor beta chains below, sequenced in a study of CD8+ T cells in alopecia areata. Sequencing relied on a cDNA template that was reverse transcribed from extracted RNA. Only in-frame clones appear in the TCRdb table, and some are missing; sequencing was by immunoSEQ multiplex PCR. The sample has more than 90,000 clones; about 58% are singletons. Treatment defined: oral pan-JAK inhibitor, 5-10 mg twice daily. Sequencing used CD8+ T cells sorted from blood, obtained at week 4, from a patient treated with tofacitinib. Source of these receptors: a human donor with alopecia areata.

This clone was seen a handful of times. The CDR3 region has the DNA TGTGCCAGCAGCCCGGAGACGAGGGTGACAGATACGCAGTATTTT. Amino acids: CASSPETRVTDTQYF. The chain recombines TRBV9 with TRBJ2-3; D may be TRBD2 (5 bases). The CDR3 loop spans 15 amino acids. Trimming stripped 4 bases from V and 3 bases from J, with 15 bases between. The germline gives CDR1 SGDLS, CDR2 YYNGEE.

CDR3 amino acids: CASSQDTGQAHYEQYF. Written as DNA, the CDR3 is TGCGCCAGCAGCCAAGATACGGGACAGGCTCACTACGAGCAGTACTTC. V and J are TRBV4-3 and TRBJ2-7, with 8 bases fitting TRBD1. The V segment lost 0 bases and the J segment 3 bases; nucleotides outside the gene matches: 7. The CDR3 loop spans 16 amino acids. The germline V gene encodes CDR1 LGHNA and CDR2 YSLEER.

In nucleotides, the CDR3 is TGTGCCAGCAGTGAGGGAGGGTCGGGTGAAAAACTGTTTTTT. Translated: CASSEGGSGEKLFF. This chain joins TRBV27 and TRBJ1-4; D ambiguous. V was cut by 5 bases and J by 7 bases, with 14 bases left in between. The length of the CDR3 is 14 residues. Germline V gene data show CDR1 as MNHEY and CDR2 as SMNVEV (reference sequence).

V usage is TRBV27 and J usage is TRBJ2-3, with TRBD2 matching over 14 bases. The trim removed 2 bases at V and 6 bases at J, leaving 7 bases unmatched. Germline CDR1 and CDR2: MNHEY and SMNVEV (reference sequence). CDR3 length equals 17 residues. Here the CDR3 DNA reads TGTGCCAGCAGTTTACTTCGACTAGCGGGAGGGACCGATACGCAGTATTTT. It specifies CASSLLRLAGGTDTQYF.

This clone was observed a few times. This chain connects TRBV5-5 to TRBJ2-7; 7 bases fit TRBD1. The CDR3 has 13 amino acids. The J segment lost 5 bases and the V segment lost 6 bases, leaving 8 bases of the junction unmatched. In germline, CDR1 is SGHKS, CDR2 YYEKEE (reference sequence). The CDR3 DNA reads TGTGCCAGCAACGACAGGGTGGCCCACGAGCAGTACTTC. Translation gives CASNDRVAHEQYF.

The V gene is TRBV7-9, the J gene TRBJ2-3, with D uncertain. Germline V gene data show CDR1 as SEHNR and CDR2 as FQNEAQ (reference sequence). This CDR3 contains 15 residues. Trimming shortened V by 1 base and J by 2 bases, and 10 bases separated the two germline ends. This CDR3 is CASSLVQPFTDTQYF. The CDR3 DNA reads TGTGCCAGCAGCTTAGTCCAGCCCTTCACAGATACGCAGTATTTT.

This clone has a count of ten or more. At one boundary the junction diverges from the germline segment, which might be a read error. The same CDR3 can be traced to other DNA sequences in this sample. The V and J genes are TRBV7-2 and TRBJ1-1, with 10 positions matching TRBD1. From germline, CDR1 is SGHTA and CDR2 FQGNSA. The CDR3 is made up of 16 amino acids. This CDR3 is CASSQEFGDRGYEAFF. CDR3 DNA sequence: TGCGCCAGCAGCCAAGAATTTGGGGACAGGGGTTATGAAGCTTTCTTT. Variable domain in full (rest from reference TRBV7-2 and TRBJ1-1): GAGVSQSPSNKVTEKGKDVELRCDPISGHTALYWYRQSLGQGLEFLIYFQGNSAPDKSGLPSDRFSAERTGGSVSTLTIQRTQQEDSAVYLCASSQEFGDRGYEAFFGQGTRLTVV.

V usage is TRBV25-1 and J usage is TRBJ1-2; D gene uncertain. Trimming cost V 3 bases and J 5 bases, with 7 bases left between them. This CDR3 has 12 residues. Germline loops: CDR1 MGHDK, CDR2 SYGVNS. The CDR3, as DNA: TGTGCCAGCAGTGATGCGGGGTATGGCTACACCTTC. As protein: CASSDAGYGYTF.

This clone appeared a few times. The rearrangement uses TRBV5-1 and TRBJ1-1; 8 bases are shared with TRBD1. The CDR3 sequence is 15 residues long. Germline CDR1 and CDR2: SGHRS and YFSETQ. With 0 bases clipped from V and 1 base from J, the junction kept 2 bases outside the gene matches. CDR3: CASSLGTGRNTEAFF. In DNA form, the CDR3 reads TGCGCCAGCAGCTTGGGGACAGGGAGGAACACTGAAGCTTTCTTT. Looking up the rest from reference TRBV5-1 and TRBJ1-1 gives the full variable domain: KAGVTQTPRYLIKTRGQQVTLSCSPISGHRSVSWYQQTPGQGLQFLFEYFSETQRNKGNFPGRFSGRQFSNSRSEMNVSTLELGDSALYLCASSLGTGRNTEAFFGQGTRLTVV.

The chain couples TRBV21-1 to TRBJ2-7; no check of the table's D call, TRBD1, against the DNA was made. TRBV21-1 is deemed a pseudogene. The CDR3 spans 15 residues. This CDR3 reads CASSGRDRGHYEQYF. CDR3 DNA sequence: TGTGCCAGCAGCGGCCGGGACAGGGGGCATTACGAGCAGTACTTC.

The rearrangement joins TRBV15 to TRBJ1-2, with 7 bases lining up with TRBD1. The CDR3 sequence is 12 residues long. CDR1 and CDR2 from the germline V gene are LNHNV and YYDKDF (reference sequence). Losses at the gene ends were 6 bases for V and 6 bases for J; bases not matched to a gene: 4. CDR3 sequence: CATRGQKDGYTF. The CDR3 bases are TGTGCCACCAGGGGACAGAAGGATGGCTACACCTTC.

This clone has just a few counts. The chain employs TRBV27 and TRBJ1-2; possible D gene TRBD1, 6 bases. The CDR3 is made up of 15 amino acids. Trimming removed 3 bases from V and 6 bases from J, with 17 bases in between. Germline CDR1 MNHEY, CDR2 SMNVEV (reference sequence). This chain's CDR3 is CASSLVQSGDDGYTF. CDR3 nucleotide sequence: TGTGCCAGCAGTTTGGTCCAATCAGGGGACGATGGCTACACCTTC.

V is TRBV4-3 and J is TRBJ2-4; 8 positions agree with TRBD2. The germline V gene encodes CDR1 LGHNA and CDR2 YSLEER. The V and J ends lost 1 base and 6 bases, in that order; junction bases with no gene match: 5. The CDR3 is made up of 15 amino acids. CDR3 DNA: TGCGCCAGCAGCCAAGTACTGCTAGCGGGAAACATTCAGTACTTC. Translating it yields CASSQVLLAGNIQYF.

J is TRBJ2-7 and V is TRBV4-1; TRBD2 might be the D (5 bases). This CDR3 region has 13 residues. V was trimmed by 1 base and J by 6 bases, leaving 10 bases between them. In germline, CDR1 is MGHRA, CDR2 YSYEKL. Written as DNA, the CDR3 is TGCGCCAGCAGCCAAGCCTCGGGGTCCGAGCAGTACTTC. Translating gives CASSQASGSEQYF.

This sequence joins TRBV9 and TRBJ1-1; D might be TRBD1 (5 bases). The V gene lost 3 bases and the J gene lost 1 base, with 13 bases spanning the gap. This CDR3 is built from 15 residues. The germline CDR1 and CDR2 sequences are SGDLS and YYNGEE. The CDR3 sequence is CASSASLGGNTEAFF. In DNA form, the CDR3 reads TGTGCCAGCAGCGCGAGTCTCGGGGGGAACACTGAAGCTTTCTTT. Drawing the rest from reference TRBV9 and TRBJ1-1, the complete variable domain is DSGVTQTPKHLITATGQRVTLRCSPRSGDLSVYWYQQSLDQGLQFLIQYYNGEERAKGNILERFSAQQFPDLHSELNLSSLELGDSALYFCASSASLGGNTEAFFGQGTRLTVV.

As for this clone: Distinct nucleotide sequences in the sample also encode this CDR3. The chain couples TRBV5-4 to TRBJ2-7; possibly TRBD1 or TRBD2 for D (6 bases each). The germline gives CDR1 SGHNT, CDR2 YYREEE (reference sequence). This CDR3 comprises 15 residues. V was trimmed by 0 bases and J by 2 bases, leaving 12 bases between them. The CDR3 here is CASSLGRGKTYEQYF. CDR3 DNA sequence: TGTGCCAGCAGCTTGGGGAGGGGGAAAACCTACGAGCAGTACTTC.

This clone was counted a few times. This chain uses TRBV10-3 with TRBJ1-2; D ambiguous. CDR3 length equals 14 residues. The germline V gene encodes CDR1 ENHRY and CDR2 SYGVKD. Trimming pared 7 bases from V and 8 bases from J, leaving 20 bases between. CDR3 DNA: TGTGCCATCAATGACCTGATCGGGATGATGGGCTACACCTTC. Amino acids: CAINDLIGMMGYTF.

The chain uses TRBV5-6 and TRBJ1-1; tentatively, D is TRBD1 (5 bases). Trimming took off 0 bases at V and 5 bases at J, with 11 bases between the two ends. In germline, CDR1 is SGHDT, CDR2 YYEEEE. The CDR3 is made up of 14 amino acids. CDR3 sequence: CASSLGDLGTEAFF. CDR3 coding DNA: TGTGCCAGCAGCTTGGGGGACCTGGGGACTGAAGCTTTCTTT.

This clone turned up a few times. V is TRBV2 and J is TRBJ2-3; 8 bases align to TRBD1. CDR1 is SNHLY and CDR2 is FYNNEI in the germline V gene. The V gene end was trimmed by 4 bases and the J gene end by 4 bases; junction bases not matched to a gene: 4. The length of the CDR3 is 14 residues. The CDR3: CASSAWTGPDTQYF. The CDR3 DNA is TGTGCCAGCAGTGCTTGGACAGGGCCAGATACGCAGTATTTT.

This rearrangement joins TRBV27 to TRBJ2-7; D unresolved. Trimming stripped 5 bases from V and 0 bases from J, with 14 bases between. Germline V gene sequence: CDR1 MNHEY, CDR2 SMNVEV (reference sequence). The CDR3 is made up of 15 amino acids. The CDR3 nucleotides are TGTGCCAGCAGTACCTGGGCAGATTCCTCCTACGAGCAGTACTTC. This encodes CASSTWADSSYEQYF.

The rearrangement uses TRBV5-1 and TRBJ2-3, with 8 bases that match TRBD2. Germline V gives CDR1 SGHRS, CDR2 YFSETQ. This CDR3 is built from 14 residues. V lost 0 bases and J lost 11; bases outside the gene matches: 8. CDR3 sequence reads: CASSLETSVQEQYF. The CDR3 DNA follows: TGCGCCAGCAGCTTGGAGACTAGCGTACAGGAGCAGTATTTT.

The V gene is TRBV4-1, the J gene TRBJ2-7, with 9 bases that match TRBD2. With 0 bases clipped from V and 1 base from J, the junction kept 13 bases outside the gene matches. Germline-derived CDR1 and CDR2 are MGHRA and YSYEKL. The CDR3 spans 19 residues. This chain's CDR3 is CASSQETRAGLASSYEQYF. In DNA, the CDR3 is TGCGCCAGCAGCCAAGAAACCCGGGCCGGACTAGCGTCTTCCTACGAGCAGTACTTC.

In its sample, this clone was seen a few times. The chain couples TRBV9 to TRBJ2-3, with 14 bases lining up with TRBD2. The V and J ends lost 0 bases and 3 bases, in that order; junction bases with no gene match: 9. Germline V CDR1 and CDR2: SGDLS, YYNGEE. This CDR3 region has 19 residues. This CDR3 is CASSVDRTSGGTPTDTQYF. CDR3 bases: TGTGCCAGCAGCGTAGACCGGACTAGCGGGGGGACCCCTACAGATACGCAGTATTTT.

The chain recombines TRBV20-1 with TRBJ2-3; no clear D gene. This CDR3 has 11 amino acids. Germline V lookup: CDR1 DFQATT, CDR2 SNEGSKA (reference sequence). The ends were cut back, 4 bases at V and 9 bases at J, with 11 bases in the middle. CDR3 amino acids: CSAITPTTQYF. The CDR3 coding sequence is TGCAGTGCTATAACCCCTACGACGCAGTATTTT.

This clone was detected a few times. This chain joins TRBV10-3 and TRBJ1-1, with a weak D call TRBD1 (5 bases). V lost 6 bases, J lost 0 bases, and 14 bases lay in between. The CDR3 extends over 15 amino acids. The germline V gene encodes CDR1 ENHRY and CDR2 SYGVKD. The CDR3 loop is CAISDHTGLNTEAFF. The CDR3 DNA sequence: TGTGCCATCAGCGATCACACAGGACTGAACACTGAAGCTTTCTTT.

The chain employs TRBV4-1 and TRBJ2-7, with D uncertain. The CDR3 extends over 14 amino acids. In germline, CDR1 is MGHRA, CDR2 YSYEKL. Trimming cost V 4 bases and J 2 bases, with 12 bases left between them. The CDR3 DNA follows: TGCGCCAGCAGCCCCCGGGCGGATCCCTACGAGCAGTACTTC. This translates into CASSPRADPYEQYF.

In nucleotides, the CDR3 is TGTGCCAGTAGTATAGATCTCGGACAGGGACGGTCACCCTACAATGAGCAGTTCTTC. Translation: CASSIDLGQGRSPYNEQFF. The gene calls are TRBV19 and TRBJ2-1; TRBD1 agrees at 8 bases. Germline V gene sequence: CDR1 LNHDA, CDR2 SQIVND (reference sequence). V lost 0 bases and J lost 2; bases outside the gene matches: 12. This CDR3 has 19 residues.

The rearrangement joins TRBV27 to TRBJ2-7, with D possibly called TRBD1 or TRBD2 (5 bases each). V lost 7 bases and J lost 5, with 18 bases in between. The germline CDR1 and CDR2 sequences are MNHEY and SMNVEV (reference sequence). The length of the CDR3 is 14 residues. CDR3 nucleotide sequence: TGTGCCAGCACCCGCCGGGGCGGGTTCGACGAGCAGTACTTC. Amino acid sequence: CASTRRGGFDEQYF.

This clone has just a few counts. The genes are TRBV27 and TRBJ1-5, with D unclear. Per the germline V gene, CDR1 is MNHEY and CDR2 is SMNVEV (reference sequence). V shed 2 bases and J shed 1 base, with 12 bases lying between them. The CDR3 contains 16 residues. DNA of the CDR3: TGTGCCAGCAGTTTAGGCCCCTATAGCAGCAATCAGCCCCAGCATTTT. It encodes CASSLGPYSSNQPQHF.

The chain employs TRBV27 and TRBJ2-2; D is unclear. CDR1 MNHEY and CDR2 SMNVEV come from the germline V gene (reference sequence). V lost 2 bases, J lost 6 bases, and 4 bases lay in between. This CDR3 comprises 12 residues. The CDR3 region has the DNA TGTGCCAGCAGTTTAATTTCCGGGGAGCTGTTTTTT. Protein sequence: CASSLISGELFF.

This clone was seen only a few times. The gene calls are TRBV14 and TRBJ2-7, with 8 bases aligning to TRBD1. V shed 1 base, J shed 3 bases, and the junction held 11 bases outside the gene matches. Per germline, CDR1 SGHDN and CDR2 FVKESK. The CDR3 extends over 17 amino acids. The CDR3 sequence is CASSQVSQGQGSYEQYF. DNA for the CDR3: TGTGCCAGCAGCCAAGTCAGTCAAGGACAGGGAAGCTACGAGCAGTACTTC.

V and J are TRBV27 and TRBJ2-7; TRBD2 is a possible D gene (5 bases). The V end lost 8 bases, the J end lost 3 bases, and 8 bases lay between the germline ends. Germline V CDR1 and CDR2: MNHEY, SMNVEV (reference sequence). The CDR3 totals 11 residues. The CDR3 DNA is TGTGCCAGCGGGAGTTTCTACGAGCAGTACTTC. Protein sequence: CASGSFYEQYF.